A single sample gave rise to the 9 T cell receptor beta chains below, sequenced in a study of blood T cell repertoires in COVID-19. Here immunoSEQ multiplex PCR was the method, and the copy in TCRdb shows in-frame clones only, minus some. The sample lists around 27,000 clones, more than 80% occurring once. What was sequenced was peripheral blood. The receptors stem from a man between 60 and 75 years old with acute or convalescent COVID-19.

This chain joins TRBV4-2 and TRBJ2-3; no definite D call. Germline CDR1 and CDR2: LGHNA and YNFKEQ. The V gene lost 0 bases and the J gene lost 3 bases, with 7 bases spanning the gap. This CDR3 comprises 14 residues. This CDR3 is CASSQDGATDTQYF. The CDR3 DNA follows: TGTGCCAGCAGCCAAGATGGAGCTACAGATACGCAGTATTTT.

This clone showed up just once. The rearrangement links TRBV10-3 to TRBJ2-3, with 8 bases that match TRBD1. Germline V lookup: CDR1 ENHRY, CDR2 SYGVKD. The CDR3 runs 13 residues. The ends lost 2 bases at V and 7 bases at J; junction bases unmatched: 2. CDR3 coding DNA: TGTGCCATCAGTGAGACAGGGGGTAATACGCAGTATTTT. Its translation is CAISETGGNTQYF.

The DNA for the CDR3 is TGTGCCTGGAGTGGGCAGGGGGATAGCTATGGCTACACCTTC. Protein product: CAWSGQGDSYGYTF. The chain employs TRBV30 and TRBJ1-2, with TRBD1 identical over 7 bases. The germline gives CDR1 GTSNPN, CDR2 SVGIG (reference sequence). The CDR3 totals 14 residues. V shed 1 base and J 4 bases; nucleotides not matched to a gene: 6. Filled out from reference TRBV30 and TRBJ1-2, the complete variable domain reads SQTIHQWPATLVQPVGSPLSLECTVEGTSNPNLYWYRQAAGRGLQLLFYSVGIGQISSEVPQNLSASRPQDRQFILSSKKLLLSDSGFYLCAWSGQGDSYGYTFGSGTRLTVV.

V is TRBV1 and J is TRBJ1-2; TRBD1, as called in the table, went unchecked against the DNA. TRBV1 is labeled a pseudogene. The CDR3 loop spans 16 amino acids. CDR3 loop: CTSSRACQVQNYGYTF. In nucleotides, the CDR3 is TGCACCAGCAGCCGAGCATGCCAGGTACAGAACTATGGCTACACCTTC.

V and J are TRBV27 and TRBJ2-7; perhaps TRBD1 as D (5 bases). This CDR3 is 14 amino acids long. Per germline, CDR1 MNHEY and CDR2 SMNVEV (reference sequence). V shed 2 bases and J shed 3 bases, with 11 bases lying between them. The CDR3 bases are TGTGCCAGCAGTTTACAGGGAAAACTCTACGAGCAGTACTTC. It is translated as CASSLQGKLYEQYF.

The V and J genes are TRBV10-2 and TRBJ2-7; 8 positions match TRBD1. The CDR3 has 15 residues. V was pared by 6 bases and J by 5 bases, with 12 bases of the junction left unmatched. Germline V gene data show CDR1 as WSHSY and CDR2 as SAAADI. The CDR3 DNA reads TGCGCCAGCAGGCTTTCCGGGACAGGTCTTCACGAGCAGTACTTC. Translation gives CASRLSGTGLHEQYF.

The gene calls are TRBV20-1 and TRBJ1-6; TRBD1 matches at 9 bases. CDR1 and CDR2 (germline): DFQATT, SNEGSKA (reference sequence). Unmatched junction bases numbered 17, after V lost 3 bases and J lost 11 bases. The CDR3 is 17 amino acids. The CDR3 bases are TGCAGTGCTAGTCCCCCGACAGGGGGAGTTTGGGTGACACCCCTCCACTTT. It is translated as CSASPPTGGVWVTPLHF.

This clone was seen once. J is TRBJ2-2 and V is TRBV2, with 11 bases that match TRBD2. The CDR3 contains 15 residues. V dropped 4 bases and J dropped 7; count of bases not matched to a gene: 5. Germline lookup yields CDR1 SNHLY and CDR2 FYNNEI. For the CDR3, the DNA is TGTGCCAGCAGTGTGACTAGCGGGACGGGCGGGGAGCTGTTTTTT. This codes for CASSVTSGTGGELFF. The whole variable domain, filled in from reference TRBV2 and TRBJ2-2, reads EPEVTQTPSHQVTQMGQEVILRCVPISNHLYFYWYRQILGQKVEFLVSFYNNEISEKSEIFDDQFSVERPDGSNFTLKIRSTKLEDSAMYFCASSVTSGTGGELFFGEGSRLTVL.

The V gene is TRBV10-3, the J gene TRBJ1-2; 9 nucleotides align to TRBD1. V was pared by 6 bases and J by 4 bases, with 9 bases of the junction left unmatched. This CDR3 has 15 amino acids. Germline lookup yields CDR1 ENHRY and CDR2 SYGVKD. The CDR3 loop reads CAIRSQGAGFYGYTF. The CDR3 DNA follows: TGTGCCATCAGGTCACAGGGGGCGGGTTTCTATGGCTACACCTTC.